The 4 T cell receptor beta chains below all came from one sample that was sequenced in a study of neoadjuvant anti-PD-1 for oral cavity cancer. Generated by immunoSEQ multiplex PCR, the TCRdb table keeps only in-frame clones and is missing some. The repertoire includes some 71,000 clones, about 86% of them detected once, and around 3.7% sits in the top ten. This specimen consisted of PBMCs, obtained before nivolumab (anti-PD-1) treatment. All receptors derive from a person aged 40 to 85 with oral cavity squamous cell carcinoma.

The chain joins TRBV19 to TRBJ1-2; no definite D call. Germline V gene sequence: CDR1 LNHDA, CDR2 SQIVND (reference sequence). This CDR3 has 15 residues. V was clipped by 6 bases and J by 7 bases, with 21 bases between them. For the CDR3, the DNA is TGTGCCAGTAGCCTCACCCAGAGGACGGTGGGTGGCTACACCTTC. The encoded protein is CASSLTQRTVGGYTF.

The J gene is TRBJ2-3, the V gene TRBV5-1; no definite D call. The V and J ends lost 0 bases and 1 base respectively, with 6 bases between them. Germline loops: CDR1 SGHRS, CDR2 YFSETQ. The CDR3 contains 14 residues. CDR3 sequence reads: CASSLAGGTDTQYF. The CDR3 DNA sequence: TGCGCCAGCAGCTTGGCAGGAGGCACAGATACGCAGTATTTT.

The CDR3 DNA is TGTGCCAGCAGCCCTCTTCTAGGAAACACCATATATTTT. Translating gives CASSPLLGNTIYF. V gene TRBV28 combines with J gene TRBJ1-3; D is undetermined. Per the germline V gene, CDR1 is MDHEN and CDR2 is SYDVKM. Trimming removed 6 bases at V and 4 bases at J, with 10 bases between. The CDR3 spans 13 residues.

V gene TRBV30 combines with J gene TRBJ2-7; 8 positions match TRBD1. J was trimmed by 0 bases and V by 3 bases; bases with no gene match: 4. The CDR3 runs 14 residues. In germline, CDR1 is GTSNPN, CDR2 SVGIG (reference sequence). CDR3 sequence reads: CAWSRQGSSYEQYF. CDR3 coding DNA: TGTGCCTGGAGCAGACAGGGGAGCTCCTACGAGCAGTACTTC.